These 5 T cell receptor beta chains originate from one sample sequenced in a study of control samples from healthy donors and cancer patients. Only in-frame clones appear in the TCRdb table, and some are missing; sequencing was by immunoSEQ multiplex PCR. The data hold about 110,000 clones, with around 89% observed a single time. Sequencing was carried out using blood. All receptors derive from a woman aged 45-59 years in good health.

This chain links TRBV19 with TRBJ2-7; TRBD2 matches at 11 bases. After removal of 4 bases from V and 2 bases from J, the junction contained 4 bases not matched to a gene. From germline, CDR1 is LNHDA and CDR2 SQIVND (reference sequence). This CDR3 region has 15 residues. In nucleotides, the CDR3 is TGTGCCAGTAGTACGACTAGCGGGGTTCCCTACGAGCAGTACTTC. This encodes CASSTTSGVPYEQYF.

This sequence joins TRBV5-1 and TRBJ2-1, with 8 bases lining up with TRBD1. The CDR3 runs to 15 residues. With 2 bases clipped from V and 7 bases from J, the junction kept 8 bases outside the gene matches. The germline gives CDR1 SGHRS, CDR2 YFSETQ. The CDR3 coding sequence is TGCGCCAGCAGCTTCCCCAGGGGGCAATCGAATGAGCAGTTCTTC. Its protein product is CASSFPRGQSNEQFF.

The chain couples TRBV6-5 to TRBJ1-2; D gene uncertain. V was shortened by 0 bases and J by 6 bases, with 14 bases between the two germline ends. CDR3 length equals 15 residues. Per germline, CDR1 MNHEY and CDR2 SVGAGI. CDR3 nucleotide sequence: TGTGCCAGCAGTTACTCGCTGGCCGGGAGAGATGGCTACACCTTC. It is translated as CASSYSLAGRDGYTF.

The CDR3, as DNA: TGTGCCAGCAGTCACGGACAGGGGGCGCATGGCTACACCTTC. Translation: CASSHGQGAHGYTF. This chain joins TRBV6-2 or TRBV6-3 and TRBJ1-2, with 11 positions matching TRBD1. The V gene end was trimmed by 5 bases and the J gene end by 6 bases; junction bases not matched to a gene: 5. The germline CDR1 and CDR2 sequences are MNHEY and SVGEGT. The CDR3 loop spans 14 amino acids.

The rearrangement joins TRBV5-4 to TRBJ2-2, with 8 positions matching TRBD1. This CDR3 has 15 amino acids. V dropped 4 bases and J dropped 6; count of bases not matched to a gene: 8. Germline values: CDR1 SGHNT, CDR2 YYREEE (reference sequence). In nucleotides, the CDR3 is TGTGCCAGCAGCCCCGGACAGGGAAGTGCCGGGGAGCTGTTTTTT. This gives the protein CASSPGQGSAGELFF.